This T cell receptor (beta chain) was sequenced during a study of beta chain features in type 1 diabetes. Study-wide findings and caveats: TCRB CDR3s from Type 1 diabetes patients were moderately but significantly shorter in all four CD4+ subsets.

Expressed TCRB transcripts were sequenced, since all the RNA that had been isolated was reverse transcribed. TCRdb's table, derived via immunoSEQ multiplex PCR, lists solely in-frame clones and lacks some. The table has around 650,000 clones, around an eighth seen once. In this sample, this clone turned up a few times. What it binds is unknown. Unmatched junction bases numbered 4, after V lost 1 base and J lost 4 bases. CDR1 is SGHKS and CDR2 is YYEKEE in the germline V gene (reference sequence). CDR3 length equals 16 residues. The clonotype originates from a man aged 30-40 years with type 1 diabetes. What was sequenced was naive CD4+ T cells from blood. The chain has TRBV5-5 and TRBJ2-2; 10 bases align to TRBD1. The CDR3 loop is CASSLWDRGGTGELFF. The CDR3 coding sequence is TGTGCCAGCAGCTTGTGGGACAGGGGTGGCACCGGGGAGCTGTTTTTT.